The T cell receptor beta chain under discussion was sequenced for a study of beta chain features in type 1 diabetes. The V end lost 7 bases, the J end lost 0 bases, and 15 bases lay between the germline ends. Germline V gene lookup returns CDR1 MDHEN and CDR2 SYDVKM. CDR3 length: 16 amino acids. Expressed TCRB transcripts got sequenced, as all isolated RNA was reverse transcribed. Naive, central memory and regulatory T cell samples averaged around 4 million immunoSEQ reads each. Produced via immunoSEQ multiplex PCR; TCRdb's table is partial and in-frame only. This sample carries 300,000 to 450,000 clones, around a tenth of them seen once, and the ten largest clones take 0.55% to 0.75%. Broader study findings: TCRB CDR3 length was moderately but significantly reduced in all four CD4+ subsets of Type 1 diabetes patients. Naive, central memory and Treg TCRB repertoires appeared more alike in patients than in healthy donors. Short templates might get an advantage during PCR, and this would be equal in patients and controls.

Concerning this clone: The antigen is not known.

By way of CD45RO/CCR7/CD25/CD127/CD95/CD27, the CD4+ regulatory, stem cell-like memory, central memory and naive cells were sorted. Sequenced input: central memory CD4+ T cells from blood. V and J are TRBV28 and TRBJ2-2; tentatively, D is TRBD1 or TRBD2 (5 bases each). The TCR comes from a young man with type 1 diabetes. The CDR3 DNA reads as TGTGCCAGCACTCCAGCCGGGGCCGCGAACACCGGGGAGCTGTTTTTT. It codes for CASTPAGAANTGELFF.